This T cell receptor (beta chain) was observed in a study of blood T cells in healthy people across ages. Study-wide context: When template switching was applied, about one barcoded beta molecule was captured per two T cells. Overall study results and limits: Strong correlation existed between TCR beta diversity and naive T cell percentage.

Investigators took roughly 9.5 milliliters of peripheral blood from every donor. Per individual sample, total RNA of at least 6 micrograms was extracted. Using a J-beta primer mix together with a sample-barcoded 5' primer, a second PCR was run for about 7 to 12 cycles. TCRdb processed the 5' RACE reads anew with MiXCR; each CDR3 protein has one entry. The table has around 2 million distinct CDR3 sequences, roughly 43% seen once; the top ten hold around 23%. With regard to this clonotype: What it binds is unknown.

The CDR3 consists of 22 residues. This chain joins TRBV21-1 and TRBJ2-3; the listed D gene, TRBD1, was not tested against the DNA. TRBV21-1 is a listed pseudogene. Material: blood. This clonotype was obtained from a human donor in good health. CDR3 bases: TGTGCCAGCAGCATAGGCCACCACGGACAGGTTATGAGCGGTCAACGGGCGGATACGCAGTATTTT. Protein: CASSIGHHGQVMSGQRADTQYF.